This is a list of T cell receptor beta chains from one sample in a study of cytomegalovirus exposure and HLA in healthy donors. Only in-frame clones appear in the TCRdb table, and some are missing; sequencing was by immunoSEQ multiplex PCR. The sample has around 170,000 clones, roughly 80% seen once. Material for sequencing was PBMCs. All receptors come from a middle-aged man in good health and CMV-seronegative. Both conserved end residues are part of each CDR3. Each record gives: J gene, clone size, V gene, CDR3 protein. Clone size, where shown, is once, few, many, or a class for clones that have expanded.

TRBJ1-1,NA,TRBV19,CASSIVWGDLSRNTEAFF
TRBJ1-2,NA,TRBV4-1,CASSQVGTGVYGYTF
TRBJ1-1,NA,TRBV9,CASSVAGGNTEAFF
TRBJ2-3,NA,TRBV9,CASSVQIQGRGDTQYF
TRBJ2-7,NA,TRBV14,CASSQLTGIYEQYF
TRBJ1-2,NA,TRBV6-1,CASSERGQGGGYTF
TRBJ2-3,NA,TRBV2,CASSALGTRGADTQYF
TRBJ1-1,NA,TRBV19,CASSMRDRGVNTEAFF
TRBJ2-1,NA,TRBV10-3,CAITQPTGRPYNEQFF
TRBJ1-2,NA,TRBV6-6,CASSYFTGGQYTF
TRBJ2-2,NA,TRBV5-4,CASSWGGTGGNTGELFF
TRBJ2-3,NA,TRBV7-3,CASSPGGGTDTQYF
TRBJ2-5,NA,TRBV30,CAWRYGRGSQYF
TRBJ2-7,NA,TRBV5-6,CASSSTIGLIYEQYF
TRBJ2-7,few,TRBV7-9,CASSRHSGYSYEQYF
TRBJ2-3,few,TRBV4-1,CASSQGDRGTDTQYF
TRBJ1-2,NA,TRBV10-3,CAIRGTGTSDGYTF
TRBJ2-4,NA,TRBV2,CASSEIGGGEENIQYF
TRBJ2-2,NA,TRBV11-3,CASSREGSTGELFF
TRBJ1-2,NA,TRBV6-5,CASSRQGAGGYTF
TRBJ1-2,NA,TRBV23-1,CASSQDRGGYTF
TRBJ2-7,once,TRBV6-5,CASTGGLSSYEQYF
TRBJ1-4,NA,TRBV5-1,CASSREGVNEKLFF
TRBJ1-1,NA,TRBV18,CASSSGQGAYTEAFF
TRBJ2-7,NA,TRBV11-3,CASSLAPMDEQYF
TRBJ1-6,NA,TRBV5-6,CASSLAVGSLDSPLHF
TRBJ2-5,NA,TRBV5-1,CASSLEGTPGTQYF
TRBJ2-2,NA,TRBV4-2,CASSLAGTGHTGELFF
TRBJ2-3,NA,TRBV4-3,CASSQGSGGAPDTQYF
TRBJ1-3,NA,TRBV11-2,CASSPWTGEGNTIYF
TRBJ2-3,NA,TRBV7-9,CSSSLVSGRGGTDTQYF
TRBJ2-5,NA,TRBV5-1,CATGTGAAETQYF